The rows below give T cell receptor beta chains drawn from one sample of a study of blood T cell repertoires in COVID-19. Clones were sequenced by immunoSEQ multiplex PCR, and TCRdb holds only the in-frame ones, with some missing. The sample lists tens of thousands of clones, 80% to 90% occurring once. Sequenced material: peripheral blood. Every receptor here comes from a human donor in a cohort sampled during active COVID-19. The CDR3 runs from the conserved cysteine through the conserved F or W. A D gene is named only where the DNA matches it firmly. The size entry is marked missing in some rows and otherwise reads once, few, many or a size class.

D gene | clone size | J gene | V gene | CDR3 length | CDR3 protein | CDR3 DNA
TRBD1 | NA | TRBJ1-2 | TRBV5-5 | 15 | CASSTQTGGNYGYTF | TGTGCCAGCAGCACGCAGACAGGGGGCAACTATGGCTACACCTTC
TRBD1 | NA | TRBJ1-2 | TRBV7-8 | 14 | CASSSGQPNYGYTF | TGTGCCAGCAGCTCGGGACAGCCTAACTATGGCTACACCTTC
TRBD2 | NA | TRBJ2-1 | TRBV7-9 | 15 | CASSHSGGHLNEQFF | TGTGCCAGCAGCCATAGCGGGGGCCACCTCAATGAGCAGTTCTTC
NA | NA | TRBJ1-3 | TRBV5-1 | 15 | CASSFTGSSGNTIYF | TGCGCCAGCAGCTTCACAGGGTCCTCTGGAAACACCATATATTTT
NA | NA | TRBJ2-7 | TRBV5-1 | 16 | CASSPRGGAGSYEQYF | TGCGCCAGCAGCCCCCGTGGGGGGGCCGGCTCCTACGAGCAGTACTTC
TRBD1 | NA | TRBJ1-2 | TRBV10-3 | 15 | CAIQSPETGKDGYTF | TGTGCCATCCAATCACCGGAGACAGGGAAGGATGGCTACACCTTC
NA | few | TRBJ2-7 | TRBV5-4 | 16 | CASRAGGSLPASEQYF | TGTGCCAGCAGGGCTGGGGGGTCACTCCCGGCCTCCGAGCAGTACTTC
NA | NA | TRBJ1-4 | TRBV18 | 15 | CASSPILATNEKLFF | TGTGCCAGCTCACCAATTCTTGCAACTAATGAAAAACTGTTTTTT
TRBD1 | NA | TRBJ2-2 | TRBV18 | 15 | CASSPTGGSTGELFF | TGTGCCAGCTCACCAACAGGGGGCAGCACCGGGGAGCTGTTTTTT
NA | NA | TRBJ2-7 | TRBV30 | 14 | CAWSVLAAQGEQYF | TGTGCCTGGAGTGTTCTAGCGGCCCAGGGGGAGCAGTACTTC